Below, 28 T cell receptor beta chains from the same sample are listed, as sequenced in a study of T-cell reconstitution after alpha-beta-depleted transplantation in children. Unique molecular identifiers were used in preparing the TCRbeta library. TCRdb ran MiXCR on the PCR reads and lists one entry per CDR3 protein. The profile shows 600,000 to 700,000 distinct CDR3 sequences, around 14% of them singletons. This specimen consisted of PBMCs, obtained before TCRalphabeta/CD19-depleted stem cell transplant. Receptors originate from a girl aged 2 to 9 with congenital amegakaryocytic thrombocytopenia, due to receive a stem cell transplant.

J is TRBJ2-2 and V is TRBV12-3 or TRBV12-4; perhaps TRBD1 as D (6 bases). CDR3 size: 14 residues. Trimming removed 11 bases at V and 0 bases at J, with 13 bases between. The CDR3 here is CAVIRDTNTGELFF. CDR3 sequence (DNA): TGTGCCGTCATCCGGGACACGAACACCGGGGAGCTGTTTTTT.

This clonotype showed up many times. The chain recombines TRBV29-1 with TRBJ1-4; unclear D gene. V was clipped by 4 bases and J by 8 bases, with 11 bases between them. This CDR3 has 12 residues. Germline V CDR1 and CDR2: SQVTM, ANQGSEA. The DNA for the CDR3 is TGCAGCGTTGCTGGTAGGGCCGAAAAACTGTTTTTT. Amino acid sequence: CSVAGRAEKLFF.

This clonotype was recorded many times. The rearrangement joins TRBV14 to TRBJ2-7, with 8 bases aligning to TRBD1. The germline gives CDR1 SGHDN, CDR2 FVKESK. The V segment lost 2 bases and the J segment 7 bases; nucleotides outside the gene matches: 10. The CDR3 runs 15 residues. The CDR3 coding sequence is TGTGCCAGCAGCCAACCTGGGACAGGACGGAAGGAGCAGTACTTC. This gives the protein CASSQPGTGRKEQYF.

This clonotype was seen at least ten times. The chain is built from TRBV29-1 and TRBJ2-1; TRBD2 matches 7 bases. The CDR3 is made up of 14 amino acids. The trim removed 7 bases at V and 2 bases at J, leaving 8 bases unmatched. Germline V CDR1 and CDR2: SQVTM, ANQGSEA. Written as DNA, the CDR3 is TGCAGCGCTGGAACTAGCGACCCCTACAATGAGCAGTTCTTC. This sequence encodes CSAGTSDPYNEQFF.

Ten or more counts support this clonotype. The J gene is TRBJ2-3, the V gene TRBV5-1; perhaps D is TRBD1 or TRBD2 (6 bases each). The V end lost 6 bases, the J end lost 5 bases, and 16 bases lay between the germline ends. The germline CDR1 and CDR2 sequences are SGHRS and YFSETQ. CDR3 length equals 14 residues. CDR3 nucleotide sequence: TGCGCCAGCACCTTCGGGGGCGCCGAAGATACGCAGTATTTT. Protein product: CASTFGGAEDTQYF.

The chain recombines TRBV9 with TRBJ1-1; 7 nucleotides line up with TRBD1. Germline values: CDR1 SGDLS, CDR2 YYNGEE. The CDR3 is 14 residues long. J was trimmed by 3 bases and V by 0 bases; bases with no gene match: 2. As DNA, the CDR3 is TGTGCCAGCAGCGTAGGACAGGGTGACACTGAAGCTTTCTTT. Translating it yields CASSVGQGDTEAFF.

This clonotype has a count of ten or more. CDR3 nucleotides: TGTGCCAGCAGCTTAGATCAGGGGGCGTCTCAGTTCTTC. Amino acids: CASSLDQGASQFF. The chain links TRBV7-2 to TRBJ2-1, with 8 bases fitting TRBD1. The CDR3 runs to 13 residues. V lost 1 base, J lost 13 bases, and 6 bases stayed unmatched. Germline lookup yields CDR1 SGHTA and CDR2 FQGNSA.

The chain couples TRBV11-3 to TRBJ2-3; D is uncertain. The CDR3 is 21 residues long. The germline V gene has CDR1 SGHNT and CDR2 YENEEA. Trimming removed 4 bases at V and 0 bases at J, with 29 bases between. The CDR3 sequence is CASSSSLWAFSVNSSTDTQYF. CDR3 DNA sequence: TGTGCCAGCAGCTCCTCTCTTTGGGCGTTTTCTGTAAATTCTAGCACAGATACGCAGTATTTT.

This clonotype showed up just a few times. This chain uses TRBV15 with TRBJ2-3; the match to TRBD1 covers 10 bases. CDR1 and CDR2 (germline): LNHNV, YYDKDF (reference sequence). V shed 3 bases, J shed 2 bases, and the junction held 8 bases outside the gene matches. The CDR3 totals 17 residues. The CDR3 region has the DNA TGTGCCACCAGCAGGCCCTGGGACAGGGGCCCCACAGATACGCAGTATTTT. Translated, it gives CATSRPWDRGPTDTQYF.

The chain recombines TRBV5-1 with TRBJ2-6, with TRBD1 matching over 7 bases. V lost 6 bases, J lost 0 bases, and 12 bases stayed unmatched. CDR1 SGHRS and CDR2 YFSETQ come from the germline V gene. The CDR3 is 18 residues long. This CDR3 is CASNSWVQGISGANVLTF. CDR3 in DNA: TGCGCCAGCAATTCATGGGTACAGGGGATCTCTGGGGCCAACGTCCTGACTTTC.

In this sample, this clonotype turned up many times. J is TRBJ2-5 and V is TRBV7-9; D is undetermined. There are 14 residues in the CDR3. The ends were cut back, 2 bases at V and 2 bases at J, with 9 bases in the middle. Looked up from germline, CDR1 is SEHNR and CDR2 is FQNEAQ (reference sequence). CDR3 region: CASSLNSIQETQYF. In DNA form, the CDR3 reads TGTGCCAGCAGCTTAAACTCTATACAAGAGACCCAGTACTTC.

This clonotype was counted many times. The chain is built from TRBV5-1 and TRBJ2-7; unclear D gene. CDR1 is SGHRS and CDR2 is YFSETQ in the germline V gene. There are 13 residues in the CDR3. Trimming took off 4 bases at V and 12 bases at J, with 20 bases between the two ends. CDR3 bases: TGCGCCAGCAGCCCAACCGGGCCCAACCTTAGGTACTTC. Translating it yields CASSPTGPNLRYF. Full variable domain (rest looked up from reference TRBV5-1 and TRBJ2-7): KAGVTQTPRYLIKTRGQQVTLSCSPISGHRSVSWYQQTPGQGLQFLFEYFSETQRNKGNFPGRFSGRQFSNSRSEMNVSTLELGDSALYLCASSPTGPNLRYFGPGTRLTVT.

This clonotype was detected many times. J is TRBJ2-3 and V is TRBV12-3 or TRBV12-4; TRBD2 aligns across 8 bases. With V trimmed by 5 bases and J by 0 bases, 4 bases remained unmatched. The CDR3 totals 15 residues. In DNA, the CDR3 is TGTGCCAGCAGTGTTAGCGGGACTAGCACAGATACGCAGTATTTT. It specifies CASSVSGTSTDTQYF.

This clonotype was observed a few times. J is TRBJ2-3 and V is TRBV5-5, with D unresolved. The CDR3 length is 15 residues. Germline CDR1 is SGHKS and CDR2 is YYEKEE (reference sequence). The V and J ends lost 0 bases and 4 bases respectively, with 12 bases between them. CDR3 amino acids: CASSLEAPSADTQYF. CDR3 DNA: TGTGCCAGCAGCTTGGAAGCGCCTTCTGCAGATACGCAGTATTTT.

The chain recombines TRBV7-9 with TRBJ2-2; D is possibly TRBD1 (6 bases). Germline lookup yields CDR1 SEHNR and CDR2 FQNEAQ (reference sequence). The CDR3 extends over 17 amino acids. Trimming cost V 4 bases and J 5 bases, with 20 bases left between them. The CDR3 sequence: CASSSYPQQGRTGELFF. As DNA, the CDR3 is TGTGCCAGCAGCTCATACCCCCAACAGGGTAGGACCGGGGAGCTGTTTTTT.

Comment on this clonotype: A much larger clonotype is one base distant, so this may be a read error. The chain recombines TRBV20-1 with TRBJ2-1; D perhaps matches TRBD1 (6 bases). This CDR3 has 16 residues. CDR1 DFQATT and CDR2 SNEGSKA come from the germline V gene (reference sequence). CDR3 DNA: TGCTGTGCTAGAGGCCCACAGGGATTTCCAAACAATGAGCAGTTCTTC. Protein sequence: CCARGPQGFPNNEQFF.

This clonotype was observed at least ten times. The chain links TRBV5-6 to TRBJ2-3; 8 bases line up with TRBD1. Germline V gives CDR1 SGHDT, CDR2 YYEEEE. The CDR3 spans 16 residues. Trimming took 0 bases from V and 1 from J; bases not matched to a gene: 4. For the CDR3, the DNA is TGTGCCAGCAGCTTGGGGGCGGACAGGGGCACAGATACGCAGTATTTT. Translating gives CASSLGADRGTDTQYF.

The chain carries TRBV20-1 and TRBJ1-2; D is unclear. Trimming took off 5 bases at V and 8 bases at J, with 21 bases between the two ends. The CDR3 sequence is 14 residues long. Germline loops: CDR1 DFQATT, CDR2 SNEGSKA (reference sequence). The CDR3 coding sequence is TGCAGTGCTCCCCCACCCCTTCGTCCGTGGGGCTACACCTTC. Encoded protein: CSAPPPLRPWGYTF.

This clonotype was detected only a few times. V gene TRBV20-1 combines with J gene TRBJ2-7; 9 positions match TRBD1. This CDR3 is 15 amino acids long. The junction had 13 bases not matched to a gene; V was cut back by 6 bases and J by 4 bases. Germline V gene sequence: CDR1 DFQATT, CDR2 SNEGSKA (reference sequence). CDR3 nucleotides: TGCAGTGCCTCCCCCGCGGGACAGGGTGGGTACGAGCAGTACTTC. Residues: CSASPAGQGGYEQYF.

This clonotype was detected a few times. This chain joins TRBV20-1 and TRBJ2-1; 8 bases agree with TRBD2. The germline CDR1 and CDR2 sequences are DFQATT and SNEGSKA (reference sequence). This CDR3 is built from 16 residues. V shed 0 bases, J shed 7 bases, and the junction held 11 bases outside the gene matches. In DNA, the CDR3 is TGCAGTGCTAGAGACCCAGCGGGAGATCTAGATAATGAGCAGTTCTTC. Its protein product is CSARDPAGDLDNEQFF.

The chain has TRBV11-2 and TRBJ1-6; D not certain. The CDR3 extends over 16 amino acids. CDR1 and CDR2 (germline): SGHAT, FQNNGV. V shed 0 bases and J shed 6 bases, with 12 bases lying between them. The CDR3 protein is CASSLDRASSNSPLHF. Written as DNA, the CDR3 is TGTGCCAGCAGCTTAGACAGAGCGTCTTCTAATTCACCCCTCCACTTT.

This clonotype occurred many times. The rearrangement links TRBV10-3 to TRBJ2-5, with D tentatively TRBD1 (5 bases). Germline V gives CDR1 ENHRY, CDR2 SYGVKD. V lost 0 bases to trimming and J lost 5 bases, with 13 bases between them. The CDR3 extends over 15 amino acids. The CDR3 loop is CAISESDSSRETQYF. The CDR3 nucleotides read TGTGCCATCAGTGAGTCAGACAGCTCTCGGGAGACCCAGTACTTC.

This clonotype was recorded many times. V is TRBV4-1 and J is TRBJ2-1, with a weak D call TRBD1 (6 bases). The germline V gene has CDR1 MGHRA and CDR2 YSYEKL. V gave up 1 base and J gave up 15 bases, with 16 bases separating them. The CDR3 length is 13 residues. CDR3 residues: CASSQAGVRIRFF. Here the CDR3 DNA reads TGCGCCAGCAGCCAAGCAGGGGTGAGAATTAGGTTCTTC.

The chain combines TRBV11-2 with TRBJ2-2, with TRBD2 matching over 14 bases. The CDR3 spans 19 residues. Germline values: CDR1 SGHAT, CDR2 FQNNGV. V gave up 4 bases and J gave up 6 bases; unmatched junction bases: 13. The chain's CDR3 is CASSSQLTTSGRVAGELFF. The CDR3 DNA is TGTGCCAGCAGCTCGCAACTAACGACTAGCGGGAGGGTTGCCGGGGAGCTGTTTTTT.

As DNA, the CDR3 is TGTGCCAGCTTAGGGGCCTACGAGCAGTACTTC. Its protein is CASLGAYEQYF. The V and J genes are TRBV2 and TRBJ2-7, with D perhaps matching TRBD1 (5 bases). V lost 8 bases and J 2 bases, leaving 7 bases between the germline ends. Germline CDR1 and CDR2: SNHLY and FYNNEI. CDR3 length equals 11 residues. Variable domain in full (rest from reference TRBV2 and TRBJ2-7): EPEVTQTPSHQVTQMGQEVILRCVPISNHLYFYWYRQILGQKVEFLVSFYNNEISEKSEIFDDQFSVERPDGSNFTLKIRSTKLEDSAMYFCASLGAYEQYFGPGTRLTVT.

This clonotype was observed many times. The CDR3 sequence: CASSLLAGGQDTQYF. The CDR3 nucleotides read TGTGCCAGCAGTTTACTAGCGGGAGGGCAAGATACGCAGTATTTT. The V gene is TRBV12-3 or TRBV12-4, the J gene TRBJ2-3; 12 bases align to TRBD2. The CDR3 consists of 15 residues. The V and J ends lost 2 bases and 5 bases, in that order; junction bases with no gene match: 2.

In the case of this clonotype: A much larger clone differs by one base, so this may be a read error. The chain joins TRBV7-9 to TRBJ2-7; D remains ambiguous. V was shortened by 8 bases and J by 6 bases, with 14 bases between the two germline ends. Germline-derived CDR1 and CDR2 are SEHNR and FQNEAQ (reference sequence). The CDR3 runs to 12 residues. Here the CDR3 DNA reads TGTGCCAGCGGCTGGGCACTCTCCGAGCAGTACTTC. Translated: CASGWALSEQYF.

This clonotype was recorded at least ten times. The gene calls are TRBV12-3 or TRBV12-4 and TRBJ2-7, with 8 bases matching TRBD2. The CDR3 loop spans 15 amino acids. Losses at the gene ends were 7 bases for V and 1 base for J; bases not matched to a gene: 9. The CDR3 DNA reads as TGTGCCAGCAATCCCGGGGGGGCCCTTTCCTACGAGCAGTACTTC. It encodes CASNPGGALSYEQYF.